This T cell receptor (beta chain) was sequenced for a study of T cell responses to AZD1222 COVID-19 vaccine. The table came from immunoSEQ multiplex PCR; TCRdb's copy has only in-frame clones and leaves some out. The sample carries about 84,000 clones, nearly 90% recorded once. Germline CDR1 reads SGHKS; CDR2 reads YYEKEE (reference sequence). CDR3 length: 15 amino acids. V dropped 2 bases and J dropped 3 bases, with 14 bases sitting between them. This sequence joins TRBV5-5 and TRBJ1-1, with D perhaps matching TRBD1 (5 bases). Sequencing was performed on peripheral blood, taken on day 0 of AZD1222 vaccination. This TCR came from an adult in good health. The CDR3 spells CASSLGAYVDTEAFF. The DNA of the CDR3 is TGTGCCAGCAGCTTAGGGGCGTATGTGGACACTGAAGCTTTCTTT.